What follows are 4 T cell receptor beta chains derived from one specimen sequenced in a study of shared T cell receptors in the human thymus (dated by TCRdb to the early 2020s). Library generation was performed with the immunoSEQ multiplex PCR assay. TCRdb retrieved this table from immuneACCESS and kept in-frame rearrangements only. Not all clones are present; in checked studies, unresolved V genes account for under half, and no reason is known for the remainder. The sample table shows some 720,000 clones, and approximately 87% are seen once. The top ten hold around 0.0099% of the sample. These data also formed part of another study, on human thymus T cells.

Sequencing was carried out using thymocytes. All receptors derive from a boy under two years old with a congenital heart defect. Donor details come from another sample of the same person, matched by shared clones.

The chain links TRBV6-5 to TRBJ2-7; D is unresolved. This CDR3 region has 12 residues. V dropped 2 bases and J dropped 6 bases, with 8 bases sitting between them. Germline CDR1 MNHEY, CDR2 SVGAGI. This CDR3 reads CASSYAVFEQYF. As DNA, the CDR3 is TGTGCCAGCAGTTACGCGGTTTTCGAGCAGTACTTC.

This clone was detected a few times. This sequence joins TRBV28 and TRBJ2-7; 7 nucleotides agree with TRBD1. The CDR3 has 14 amino acids. The trim removed 7 bases at V and 4 bases at J, leaving 10 bases unmatched. Per the germline V gene, CDR1 is MDHEN and CDR2 is SYDVKM. This chain's CDR3 is CASTKGAQGYEQYF. In DNA, the CDR3 is TGTGCCAGCACCAAGGGGGCGCAAGGGTACGAGCAGTACTTC.

J is TRBJ2-5 and V is TRBV4-1; D is unclear. V was shortened by 0 bases and J by 5 bases, with 19 bases between the two germline ends. The germline V gene encodes CDR1 MGHRA and CDR2 YSYEKL. This CDR3 is built from 17 residues. In DNA, the CDR3 is TGCGCCAGCAGCCAAGATATAAACCGCCGAGATTGGGAGACCCAGTACTTC. This codes for CASSQDINRRDWETQYF.

This chain links TRBV6-6 with TRBJ2-4; 9 bases match TRBD2. V trimming: 7 bases; J trimming: 2 bases; junction bases outside the gene matches: 9. Per the germline V gene, CDR1 is MNHNY and CDR2 is SVGAGI (reference sequence). This CDR3 has 16 residues. CDR3 loop: CASTLAGDGTKNIQYF. The DNA of the CDR3 is TGTGCCAGCACTTTAGCGGGAGACGGGACCAAAAACATTCAGTACTTC.